Given below is one T cell receptor (beta chain) in context. The antigen this receptor binds is unknown. The record has no base qualities; no much larger clone is one base away. This record comes from a study of blood T cell repertoires in COVID-19 (dated by TCRdb to about 2020). The study in broad terms: The collaborator samples originated in the United States, Italy and Spain and spanned the acute and convalescent phases of COVID-19. The material from the prospective study consisted of cDNA or gDNA derived from T cells, B-cell-depleted T cells, or PBMCs. Subjects who had been exposed to COVID-19, were actively infected with it, or had recovered from it provided the deeply sampled blood TCRbeta repertoires that made up the dataset. The repertoires were made available in a free public database intended to serve as a resource for research on the immune response to SARS-CoV-2. The samples were drawn from two sources: the first 160 participants of the ongoing ImmuneRACE study, and some 1,300 subjects contributed by 6 global collaborators. Sample metadata almost always included a de-identified subject ID, COVID-19 status, age in years and sex. Where available, HLA class I and class II types were obtained from metadata supplied by the sample provider rather than from assay-based typing.

For this chain, trimming is 6 bases at the V end and 5 bases at the J end, and the number of junction bases without a gene match is 3. Sequences SGHDN (CDR1) and FVKESK (CDR2) are obtained from the germline V gene. CDR3 length: 13 amino acids, cysteine to phenylalanine. CDR3 DNA is the only sequence kept; it has 39 bases, read in frame from the first base. Study-wide conclusions, independent of this receptor: How much clinical and demographic metadata was included differed by source and by participant, and the metadata was provided uncurated.

TCRbeta CDR3 regions were amplified from genomic DNA by means of the immunoSEQ Assay, a bias-controlled multiplex PCR. As for the original processing: Within the assay, amplification of reference gene primers was used to estimate how many nucleated cells each sample contained. To quantify the absolute abundance of each unique TCRbeta CDR3 rearrangement, sequence reads were collapsed and filtered. For each sample, productive Simpson clonality was calculated by taking the square root of Simpson's diversity index across productive rearrangements. The table comes from immuneACCESS by way of TCRdb, which keeps in-frame sequences with V and J called. Part of the clones is missing from these tables; in studies checked, under half for an unresolved V gene and the rest for unknown reasons. That table is the source of V, J and clone size, and D and trimming were worked out from the DNA. In this sample the table shows 65,000 to 90,000 clones, 75% to 95% of which occur a single time. The ten largest clones take up 6.9% of the sample.

Each collaborating institution followed its own protocols to collect whole blood in K2EDTA tubes. For TCRbeta analysis, collaborators shipped samples as frozen whole blood, isolated PBMCs, or DNA extracted from either of those sample types. Recombination linked TRBV14 to TRBJ2-2; TRBD2 lines up with 7 middle nucleotides. This TCR came from a human donor in a cohort sampled during active COVID-19. Material: peripheral blood. The nucleotide sequence reads TGTGCCAGCAGGCGCGGGGGAACCGGGGAGCTGTTTTTT. This encodes CASRRGGTGELFF.